These 20 T cell receptor beta chains were all obtained from the same sample, sequenced in a study of CD8 T cells in Susac syndrome (dated 2019 in TCRdb). Library preparation used the immunoSEQ multiplex PCR assay. RNA was extracted with the RNeasy kit and 0.5 to 1 ug was reverse transcribed using random hexamers. TCRdb trimmed the raw reads at Q25, called clones with MiXCR and kept productive beta chains. Entries are consolidated by CDR3 protein sequence, retaining the most common genes and DNA. Within this sample are about 140,000 distinct CDR3 sequences, with roughly 95% of them counted one time only. The leading ten clones occupy 0.095% to 0.14% of the sample. Specimen: CD4+ T cells from PBMCs. These receptors came from a human donor with multiple sclerosis.

This clonotype was seen a handful of times. The chain is built from TRBV7-9 and TRBJ2-7; no clear D. CDR1 is SEHNR and CDR2 is FQNEAQ in the germline V gene (reference sequence). The CDR3 is 16 amino acids. The V gene lost 5 bases and the J gene lost 3 bases, with 20 bases spanning the gap. CDR3 coding DNA: TGTGCCAGCAGCCAAGGACGCGTTTCTCACCTCTACGAGCAGTACTTC. Amino acid sequence: CASSQGRVSHLYEQYF. Complete variable domain (other parts from reference TRBV7-9 and TRBJ2-7): DTGVSQNPRHKITKRGQNVTFRCDPISEHNRLYWYRQTLGQGPEFLTYFQNEAQLEKSRLLSDRFSAERPKGSFSTLEIQRTEQGDSAMYLCASSQGRVSHLYEQYFGPGTRLTVT.

This clonotype was seen only once. This chain joins TRBV2 and TRBJ2-3, with TRBD1 matching 7 bases. Germline V lookup: CDR1 SNHLY, CDR2 FYNNEI. With 6 bases clipped from V and 4 bases from J, the junction kept 10 bases outside the gene matches. The CDR3 length is 15 residues. The CDR3 protein is CASRTRQGVADTQYF. CDR3 coding DNA: TGTGCCAGCAGGACGCGCCAGGGGGTTGCAGATACGCAGTATTTT.

This chain joins TRBV2 and TRBJ1-1, with D possibly being TRBD1 (5 bases). Trimming cost V 4 bases and J 6 bases, with 9 bases left between them. This CDR3 spans 12 amino acids. The germline V gene has CDR1 SNHLY and CDR2 FYNNEI. CDR3 sequence reads: CASSGRGAEAFF. The CDR3 DNA is TGTGCCAGCAGTGGGCGGGGGGCTGAAGCTTTCTTT.

The genes are TRBV13 and TRBJ2-5; 7 bases agree with TRBD1. Germline CDR1 and CDR2: PRHDT and FYEKMQ (reference sequence). Trimming at V came to 0 bases and at J to 1 base, leaving 8 bases not matched to a gene. This CDR3 has 17 residues. The CDR3 loop reads CASSLGQTGRSQETQYF. The CDR3 DNA follows: TGTGCCAGCAGCTTAGGCCAGACAGGGCGCTCCCAAGAGACCCAGTACTTC. The full variable domain, with the rest looked up from reference TRBV13 and TRBJ2-5, is AAGVIQSPRHLIKEKRETATLKCYPIPRHDTVYWYQQGPGQDPQFLISFYEKMQSDKGSIPDRFSAQQFSDYHSELNMSSLELGDSALYFCASSLGQTGRSQETQYFGPGTRLLVL.

This chain connects TRBV19 to TRBJ2-7; D is perhaps TRBD2 (6 bases). Germline CDR1 is LNHDA and CDR2 is SQIVND (reference sequence). The V end lost 5 bases, the J end lost 6 bases, and 14 bases lay between the germline ends. This CDR3 contains 13 residues. Here the CDR3 DNA reads TGTGCCAGTAGTCTCGAACGGGACTCCGAGCAGTACTTC. It yields the protein CASSLERDSEQYF.

The chain combines TRBV5-1 with TRBJ2-7; 9 bases are a match to TRBD1. This CDR3 region has 16 residues. Germline V lookup: CDR1 SGHRS, CDR2 YFSETQ. With 7 bases clipped from V and 0 bases from J, the junction kept 11 bases outside the gene matches. CDR3: CASFPGQGVGSYEQYF. Here the CDR3 DNA reads TGCGCCAGCTTCCCGGGACAGGGAGTGGGCTCCTACGAGCAGTACTTC.

The chain links TRBV4-2 to TRBJ2-5; maybe TRBD2 (6 bases). Germline V gives CDR1 LGHNA, CDR2 YNFKEQ. There are 15 residues in the CDR3. Trimming took 3 bases from V and 4 from J, leaving 15 bases between them. The CDR3 spells CASSQDLGGRETQYF. In DNA form, the CDR3 reads TGTGCCAGCAGCCAGGATTTAGGAGGGAGAGAGACCCAGTACTTC.

The chain combines TRBV12-3 or TRBV12-4 with TRBJ1-1; D not resolved. This CDR3 has 13 residues. V lost 8 bases and J lost 1, with 11 bases in between. The chain's CDR3 is CASGKTENTEAFF. CDR3 bases: TGTGCCAGCGGGAAGACCGAGAACACTGAAGCTTTCTTT.

This chain uses TRBV12-3 or TRBV12-4 with TRBJ2-5; D might be TRBD2 (5 bases). V lost 3 bases and J 4 bases, leaving 12 bases between the germline ends. The CDR3 spans 14 residues. CDR3 sequence (DNA): TGTGCCAGCAGTTTGTCTCCGAGGGCAGAGACCCAGTACTTC. Protein: CASSLSPRAETQYF.

This chain uses TRBV5-1 with TRBJ2-1, with TRBD2 identical over 7 bases. The germline gives CDR1 SGHRS, CDR2 YFSETQ. Trimming took 4 bases from V and 4 from J; bases not matched to a gene: 14. CDR3 size: 17 residues. CDR3 nucleotides: TGCGCCAGCAGCCCGGGACTACAGGCCGGAAGATACAATGAGCAGTTCTTC. Protein product: CASSPGLQAGRYNEQFF.

The V and J genes are TRBV29-1 and TRBJ2-3; TRBD1 is a possible D gene (6 bases). Germline values: CDR1 SQVTM, CDR2 ANQGSEA. The CDR3 runs to 13 residues. The V and J ends lost 5 bases and 0 bases respectively, with 9 bases between them. The CDR3 DNA is TGCAGCGTTCCGGGACATAGCACAGATACGCAGTATTTT. It yields the protein CSVPGHSTDTQYF.

The CDR3 here is CASSPGGDRGNNEQFF. In DNA, the CDR3 is TGTGCCAGCAGCCCCGGGGGGGACAGGGGCAACAATGAGCAGTTCTTC. The chain carries TRBV7-9 and TRBJ2-1; 10 bases are shared with TRBD1. The V gene end was trimmed by 5 bases and the J gene end by 5 bases; junction bases not matched to a gene: 9. CDR3 length: 16 residues. Germline CDR1 and CDR2: SEHNR and FQNEAQ (reference sequence).

The chain combines TRBV7-8 with TRBJ2-3; TRBD1 agrees at 7 bases. This CDR3 region has 15 residues. The V segment lost 4 bases and the J segment 2 bases; nucleotides outside the gene matches: 6. Germline V gene sequence: CDR1 SGHVS, CDR2 FQNEAQ. In nucleotides, the CDR3 is TGTGCCAGCAGCTCGGACAGGCTTTTCACAGATACGCAGTATTTT. Translated, it gives CASSSDRLFTDTQYF. Full variable domain (remainder filled in from reference TRBV7-8 and TRBJ2-3): GAGVSQSPRYKVAKRGQDVALRCDPISGHVSLFWYQQALGQGPEFLTYFQNEAQLDKSGLPSDRFFAERPEGSVSTLKIQRTQQEDSAVYLCASSSDRLFTDTQYFGPGTRLTVL.

In its sample, this clonotype was seen once. J is TRBJ2-5 and V is TRBV7-9; D perhaps matches TRBD1 (6 bases). Trimming left V 0 bases short and J 5 bases short, with 13 bases between. The CDR3 consists of 15 residues. The germline CDR1 and CDR2 sequences are SEHNR and FQNEAQ (reference sequence). CDR3 nucleotide sequence: TGTGCCAGCAGCTTAGCGCGGACAGAGATGGAGACCCAGTACTTC. Translation: CASSLARTEMETQYF. Full variable domain (remainder filled in from reference TRBV7-9 and TRBJ2-5): DTGVSQNPRHKITKRGQNVTFRCDPISEHNRLYWYRQTLGQGPEFLTYFQNEAQLEKSRLLSDRFSAERPKGSFSTLEIQRTEQGDSAMYLCASSLARTEMETQYFGPGTRLLVL.

V and J are TRBV3-1 and TRBJ1-2; TRBD1 matches at 8 bases. J gave up 2 bases and V 5 bases, and 1 base lay outside the gene matches. The CDR3 contains 13 residues. Germline V gene lookup returns CDR1 LGHDT and CDR2 YNNKEL (reference sequence). CDR3 nucleotide sequence: TGTGCCAGCAGCACAGGGGGAAACTATGGCTACACCTTC. It encodes CASSTGGNYGYTF. The full variable domain, in which reference TRBV3-1 and TRBJ1-2 provide the parts outside the CDR3, is DTAVSQTPKYLVTQMGNDKSIKCEQNLGHDTMYWYKQDSKKFLKIMFSYNNKELIINETVPNRFSPKSPDKAHLNLHINSLELGDSAVYFCASSTGGNYGYTFGSGTRLTVV.

The chain combines TRBV7-2 with TRBJ2-7; 11 bases match TRBD2. Per germline, CDR1 SGHTA and CDR2 FQGNSA. This CDR3 comprises 15 residues. V was pared by 1 base and J by 5 bases, with 4 bases of the junction left unmatched. The CDR3 spells CASSLELAGANEQYF. DNA for the CDR3: TGTGCCAGCAGCTTAGAACTAGCGGGAGCTAACGAGCAGTACTTC.

The chain links TRBV20-1 to TRBJ1-5; perhaps TRBD1 as D (6 bases). Germline loops: CDR1 DFQATT, CDR2 SNEGSKA (reference sequence). The CDR3 sequence is 20 residues long. V was cut by 0 bases and J by 0 bases, with 24 bases left in between. CDR3 sequence reads: CSARDLRGTMTSYSNQPQHF. The CDR3 DNA reads TGCAGTGCTAGAGATCTCAGGGGAACGATGACCTCTTATAGCAATCAGCCCCAGCATTTT.

The rearrangement joins TRBV30 to TRBJ1-1, with no clear D. Germline CDR1 reads GTSNPN; CDR2 reads SVGIG (reference sequence). This CDR3 region has 10 residues. The CDR3: CALGYTEAFF. CDR3 bases: TGTGCATTAGGCTACACTGAAGCTTTCTTT.

The chain joins TRBV28 to TRBJ1-2, with D tentatively TRBD1 (5 bases). Trimming removed 2 bases at V and 0 bases at J, with 16 bases between. Germline lookup yields CDR1 MDHEN and CDR2 SYDVKM. The CDR3 totals 17 residues. As DNA, the CDR3 is TGTGCCAGCAGTTTACCGTCAGGCAGGGCTTCTAACTATGGCTACACCTTC. Residues: CASSLPSGRASNYGYTF.

The chain is built from TRBV15 and TRBJ2-7; D may be TRBD1 (6 bases). CDR1 and CDR2 (germline): LNHNV, YYDKDF (reference sequence). The CDR3 runs 15 residues. V was shortened by 1 base and J by 4 bases, with 14 bases between the two germline ends. CDR3 sequence reads: CATSRGGSGTYEQYF. CDR3 DNA sequence: TGTGCCACCAGCAGAGGTGGATCCGGGACATACGAGCAGTACTTC.